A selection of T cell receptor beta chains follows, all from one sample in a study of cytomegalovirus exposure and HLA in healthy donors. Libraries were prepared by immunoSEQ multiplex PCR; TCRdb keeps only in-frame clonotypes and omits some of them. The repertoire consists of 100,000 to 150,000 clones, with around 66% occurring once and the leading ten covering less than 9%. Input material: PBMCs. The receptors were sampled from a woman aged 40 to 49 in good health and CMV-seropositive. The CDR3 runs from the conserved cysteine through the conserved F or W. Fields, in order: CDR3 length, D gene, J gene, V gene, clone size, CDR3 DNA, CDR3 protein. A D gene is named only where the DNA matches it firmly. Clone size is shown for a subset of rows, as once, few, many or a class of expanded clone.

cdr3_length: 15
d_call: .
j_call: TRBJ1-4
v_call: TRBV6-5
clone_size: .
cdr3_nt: TGTGCCAGCAGTTACTGGGCTGCAACTAATGAAAAACTGTTTTTT
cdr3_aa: CASSYWAATNEKLFF

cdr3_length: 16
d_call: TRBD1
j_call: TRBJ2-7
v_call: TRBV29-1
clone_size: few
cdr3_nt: TGCAGCGTCACCAAAGACAGGGGCTTCAGCTCCTACGAGCAGTACTTC
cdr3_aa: CSVTKDRGFSSYEQYF

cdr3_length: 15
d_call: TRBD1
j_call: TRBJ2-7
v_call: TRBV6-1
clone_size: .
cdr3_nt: TGTGCCAGCAGCTTAGCCGACAGGGCTCTCTACGAGCAGTACTTC
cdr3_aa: CASSLADRALYEQYF

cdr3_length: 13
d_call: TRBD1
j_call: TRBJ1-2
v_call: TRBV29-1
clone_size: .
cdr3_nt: TGCAGCGTTGAAAACAGGGGGACCTATGGCTACACCTTC
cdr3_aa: CSVENRGTYGYTF

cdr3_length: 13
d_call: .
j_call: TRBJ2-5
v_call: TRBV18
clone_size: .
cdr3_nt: TGTGCCAGCTCACCCACAGGGCAAGAGACCCAGTACTTC
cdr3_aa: CASSPTGQETQYF

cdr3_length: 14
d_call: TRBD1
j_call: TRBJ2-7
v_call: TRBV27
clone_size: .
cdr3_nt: TGTGCCAGCAGCCTTCCGGGACAGGGCTACGAGCAGTACTTC
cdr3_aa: CASSLPGQGYEQYF

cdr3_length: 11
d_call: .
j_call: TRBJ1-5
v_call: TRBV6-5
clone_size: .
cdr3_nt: TGTGCCAGCGGAGAACTCCGGGCCCAGCATTTT
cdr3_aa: CASGELRAQHF

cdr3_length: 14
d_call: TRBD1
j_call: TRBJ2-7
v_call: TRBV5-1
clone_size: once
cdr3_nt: TGCGCCAGCAGCTTGGCGGACAGGGGTGGTGAGCAGTACTTC
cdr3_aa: CASSLADRGGEQYF

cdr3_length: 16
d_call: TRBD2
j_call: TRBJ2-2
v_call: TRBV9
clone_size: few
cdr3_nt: TGTGCCAGCAGCGCGGTAGCGGGAGGGCCAGCCGGGGAGCTGTTTTTT
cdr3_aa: CASSAVAGGPAGELFF

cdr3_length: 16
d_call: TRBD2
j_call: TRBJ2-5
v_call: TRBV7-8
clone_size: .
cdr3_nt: TGTGCCAGCAGCCCGAGACTAGCGGCGTACCAAGAGACCCAGTACTTC
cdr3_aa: CASSPRLAAYQETQYF

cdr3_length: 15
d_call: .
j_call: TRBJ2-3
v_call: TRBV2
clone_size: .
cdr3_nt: TGTGCCAGCAGTGAACGGGCTAGCCACACAGATACGCAGTATTTT
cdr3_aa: CASSERASHTDTQYF

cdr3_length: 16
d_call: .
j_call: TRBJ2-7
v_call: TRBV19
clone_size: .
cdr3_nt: TGTGCCAGTAGTGACCCACAGGGATCAAGCTCCTACGAGCAGTACTTC
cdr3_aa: CASSDPQGSSSYEQYF

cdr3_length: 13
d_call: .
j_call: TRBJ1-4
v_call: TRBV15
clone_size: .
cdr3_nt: TGTGCCACCAGCAGAGATATGGCCGAAAAACTGTTTTTT
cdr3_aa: CATSRDMAEKLFF

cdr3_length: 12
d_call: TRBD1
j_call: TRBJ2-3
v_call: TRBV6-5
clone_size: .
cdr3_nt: TGTGCCACCGGACAGGGCACAGATACGCAGTATTTT
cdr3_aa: CATGQGTDTQYF

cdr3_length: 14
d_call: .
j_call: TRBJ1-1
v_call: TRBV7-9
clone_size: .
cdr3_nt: TGTGCCAGCAGCTTCCTTACAGCAGCCGCTGAAGCTTTCTTT
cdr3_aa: CASSFLTAAAEAFF

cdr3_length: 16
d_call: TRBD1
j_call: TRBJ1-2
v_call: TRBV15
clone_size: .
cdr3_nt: TGTGCCACCAGCAGAGATTCGGGGGGACAGGGCTATGGCTACACCTTC
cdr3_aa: CATSRDSGGQGYGYTF

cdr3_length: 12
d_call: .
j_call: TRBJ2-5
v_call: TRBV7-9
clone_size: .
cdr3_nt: TGTGCCAGCAGGTCGGGGAAGGAGACCCAGTACTTC
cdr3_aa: CASRSGKETQYF

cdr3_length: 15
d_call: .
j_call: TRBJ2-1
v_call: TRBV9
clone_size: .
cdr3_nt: TGTGCCAGCAGCTTAGAGGGGGAATATAACAATGAGCAGTTCTTC
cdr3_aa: CASSLEGEYNNEQFF

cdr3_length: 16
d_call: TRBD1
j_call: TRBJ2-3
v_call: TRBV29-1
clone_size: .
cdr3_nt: TGCAGCGTTGAAGCTCAGGGGGTCGGGGGCACAGATACGCAGTATTTT
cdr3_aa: CSVEAQGVGGTDTQYF

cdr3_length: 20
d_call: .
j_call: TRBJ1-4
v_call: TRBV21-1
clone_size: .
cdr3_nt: TGTGCCAGCAGCAAAGGTCCATACAAGGGGGACCATGCAACTAATGAAAAACTGTTTTTT
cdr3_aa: CASSKGPYKGDHATNEKLFF

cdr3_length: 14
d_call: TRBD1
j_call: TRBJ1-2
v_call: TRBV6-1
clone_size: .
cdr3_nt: TGTGCCAGCAGTCCCGGGACAGGGAACTATGGCTACACCTTC
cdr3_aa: CASSPGTGNYGYTF

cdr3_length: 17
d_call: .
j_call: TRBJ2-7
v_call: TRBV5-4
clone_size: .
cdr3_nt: TGTGCCAGCAGCCTAGGGGCAACGGTGACAGGAACCTACGAGCAGTACTTC
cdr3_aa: CASSLGATVTGTYEQYF

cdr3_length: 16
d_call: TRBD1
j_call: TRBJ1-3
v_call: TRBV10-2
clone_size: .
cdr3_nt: TGCGCCAGCAGAGGGACAGGGTTCGCCTCTGGAAACACCATATATTTT
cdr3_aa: CASRGTGFASGNTIYF

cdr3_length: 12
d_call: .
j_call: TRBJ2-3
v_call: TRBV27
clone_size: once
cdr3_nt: TGTGCCAGCAGGCATATCGAGGATACGCAGTATTTT
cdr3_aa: CASRHIEDTQYF

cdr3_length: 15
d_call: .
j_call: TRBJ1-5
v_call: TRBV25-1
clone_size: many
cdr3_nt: TGTGCCAGCAGTGCGACGGAAAGTGGGCATCAGCCCCAGCATTTT
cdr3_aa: CASSATESGHQPQHF

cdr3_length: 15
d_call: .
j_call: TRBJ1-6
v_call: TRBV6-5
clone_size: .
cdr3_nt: TGTGCCAGCAGCCGGAAGACAGTTTTCGGTTCACCCCTCCACTTT
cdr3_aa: CASSRKTVFGSPLHF

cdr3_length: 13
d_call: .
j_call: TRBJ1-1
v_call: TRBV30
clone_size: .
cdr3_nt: TGTGCCTGGAGTGTCCCGAACTCGGGTGAAGCTTTCTTT
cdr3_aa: CAWSVPNSGEAFF

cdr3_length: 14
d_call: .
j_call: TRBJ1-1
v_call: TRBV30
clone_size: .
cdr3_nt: TGTGCCTGGACCCGGGGAGGGCGGTGGACTGAAGCTTTCTTT
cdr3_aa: CAWTRGGRWTEAFF

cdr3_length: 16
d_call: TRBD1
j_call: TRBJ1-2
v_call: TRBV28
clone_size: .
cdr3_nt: TGTGCCAGCAGAGCCCCCGGGACAGGAGGATCCTATGGCTACACCTTC
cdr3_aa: CASRAPGTGGSYGYTF

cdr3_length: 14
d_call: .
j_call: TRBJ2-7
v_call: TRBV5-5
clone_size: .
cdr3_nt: TGTGCCAGCAGCTTGGGACAGTACTCCTACGAGCAGTACTTC
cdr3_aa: CASSLGQYSYEQYF

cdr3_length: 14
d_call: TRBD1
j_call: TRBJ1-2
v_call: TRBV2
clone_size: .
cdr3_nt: TGTGCCAGCAGGGCCGGGACAGGAAACTATGGCTACACCTTC
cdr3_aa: CASRAGTGNYGYTF

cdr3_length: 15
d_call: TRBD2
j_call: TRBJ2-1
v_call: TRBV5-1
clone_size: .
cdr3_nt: TGCGCCAGCAGCTTCGGGACTAGCGGGAGATCTGAGCAGTTCTTC
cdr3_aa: CASSFGTSGRSEQFF

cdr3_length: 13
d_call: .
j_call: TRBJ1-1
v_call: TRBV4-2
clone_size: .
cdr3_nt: TGTGCCAGCAGCCACGGGGGGGACACTGAAGCTTTCTTT
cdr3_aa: CASSHGGDTEAFF

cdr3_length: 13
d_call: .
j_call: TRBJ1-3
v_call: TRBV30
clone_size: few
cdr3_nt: TGTGCCTGGAGTGTCCAATCTGGAAACACCATATATTTT
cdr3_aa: CAWSVQSGNTIYF

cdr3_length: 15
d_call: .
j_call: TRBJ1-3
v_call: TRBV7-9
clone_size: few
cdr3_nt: TGTGCCAGCAGCCCCCGCGGGAGCCTTGAGGTCACCATATATTTT
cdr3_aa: CASSPRGSLEVTIYF

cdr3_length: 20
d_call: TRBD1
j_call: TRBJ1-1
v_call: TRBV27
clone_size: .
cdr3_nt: TGTGCCAGCAGTCGCCGGGACAGGGGGCGCGGAAGTTTCATGAACACTGAAGCTTTCTTT
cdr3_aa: CASSRRDRGRGSFMNTEAFF

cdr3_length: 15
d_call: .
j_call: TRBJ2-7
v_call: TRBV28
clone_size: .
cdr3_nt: TGTGCCAGCAGTTTATCTAGGGGGTCTAGATACGAGCAGTACTTC
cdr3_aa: CASSLSRGSRYEQYF